This T cell receptor beta chain was found in a study of CD8+ T cells in alopecia areata. The study, taken as a whole, reports: Scalp data also include sequences from resident alphabeta T cells of normal skin.

Notes on this clone: Its matching antigen is unknown.

With 5 bases removed from V and 1 base from J, the gap between germline ends came to 16 bases. Germline CDR1 reads SEHNR; CDR2 reads FQNEAQ (reference sequence). This CDR3 contains 16 residues. The treatment was: oral pan-JAK inhibitor, 5-10 mg twice daily. cDNA reverse transcribed from extracted RNA served as the sequencing template. Measured with immunoSEQ multiplex PCR; TCRdb has only the in-frame clones, and not every one. The sample records about 140,000 clones, roughly 80% being singletons. The receptor's source is a human donor with alopecia areata. V gene TRBV7-9 combines with J gene TRBJ2-3; a weak D match, TRBD2 (5 bases). The sample in question was CD8+ T cells sorted from blood, obtained at week 4, from a patient treated with tofacitinib. The CDR3 DNA is TGTGCCAGCAGCCTTACGGACTCGTCGGGCACAGATACGCAGTATTTT. Translation: CASSLTDSSGTDTQYF.